The rows below give T cell receptor beta chains drawn from one sample of a study of blood T cell repertoires in COVID-19. Sequencing was performed with immunoSEQ multiplex PCR; in TCRdb, only in-frame clones are kept and a portion is missing. The table shows 150,000 to 200,000 clones, with 85% to 90% occurring only once. The sequenced sample consisted of peripheral blood. Receptors were obtained from a woman in her twenties or thirties with active or convalescent COVID-19. The CDR3 runs from the conserved cysteine through the conserved F or W. The order of the fields is J gene, clone size, D gene, V gene, CDR3 DNA, CDR3 protein. A D gene is named only where the DNA matches it firmly. Clone sizes are given selectively: once, few, many, or a class where the clone is expanded.

>TRBJ2-2|-|-|TRBV21-1
TGTGCCAGCAGCCCCCCAGGACTCTCGAACACCGGGGAGCTGTTTTTT
CASSPPGLSNTGELFF
>TRBJ2-1|-|TRBD1|TRBV19
TGTGCCAGTAGTATAGGAGAGGGGGCTCAGAGGATCTTC
CASSIGEGAQRIF
>TRBJ1-2|-|TRBD1|TRBV2
TGTGCCAGCAGTGGAACAGGGGGGGATGGCTACACCTTC
CASSGTGGDGYTF
>TRBJ2-6|-|-|TRBV7-9
TGTGCCAGCAGCCCCTTCCGGCGGGACGGGGCCAACGTCCTGACTTTC
CASSPFRRDGANVLTF
>TRBJ1-3|-|-|TRBV14
TGTGCCAGCAGCCAACGATTTGCGGACTCTGGAAACACCATATATTTT
CASSQRFADSGNTIYF
>TRBJ1-1|-|TRBD1|TRBV6-5
TGTGCCAGCAGTTACTCGGGACAGGGGAACACTGAAGCTTTCTTT
CASSYSGQGNTEAFF
>TRBJ1-1|few|-|TRBV18
TGTGCCAGCTCACCGGCGGGGGGCGGAAGAACTGAAGCTTTCTTT
CASSPAGGGRTEAFF
>TRBJ1-4|-|-|TRBV14
TGTGCCAGCAGCCAACAGGTTACTAATGAAAAACTGTTTTTT
CASSQQVTNEKLFF
>TRBJ2-6|-|TRBD2|TRBV29-1
TGCAGCGTTGAAGGCCTAGCGGGAGTAGCTGGGGCCAACGTCCTGACTTTC
CSVEGLAGVAGANVLTF
>TRBJ2-1|-|TRBD2|TRBV9
TGTGCCAGCAGCGAGACTAGCGGAATCTCCTACAATGAGCAGTTCTTC
CASSETSGISYNEQFF